The 17 T cell receptor beta chains below were found in one sample sequenced in a study of early T cells in non-severe SARS-CoV-2 infection (dated by TCRdb to the early 2020s). Library preparation used 5' RACE. TCRdb names NextSeq 500 as the instrument used. The public reads were quality trimmed at Q25 with fastp and then assembled into clones with MiXCR by TCRdb, keeping productive beta chains. Entries are consolidated by CDR3 protein sequence, retaining the most common genes and DNA. Across this sample there are roughly 81,000 distinct CDR3 sequences, with 5.5% to 7.5% seen only once. The ten top clones hold roughly 7.8% of the sample. Material: whole blood. The origin of the receptors is an adult who was a healthcare worker with PCR-confirmed SARS-CoV-2 infection or an uninfected control (not recorded which).

V is TRBV6-5 and J is TRBJ2-7; 12 positions match TRBD2. The CDR3 runs to 14 residues. Trimming at V came to 7 bases and at J to 5 bases, leaving 6 bases not matched to a gene. Per the germline V gene, CDR1 is MNHEY and CDR2 is SVGAGI. Written as DNA, the CDR3 is TGTGCCAGCACCCCTAGCGGGAGGGTTAACGAGCAGTACTTC. Translating gives CASTPSGRVNEQYF.

This clonotype was seen ten or more times. V usage is TRBV29-1 and J usage is TRBJ1-2, with D possibly matching TRBD1 (6 bases). The CDR3 has 15 amino acids. Trimming shortened V by 3 bases and J by 4 bases, and 18 bases separated the two germline ends. CDR1 and CDR2 (germline): SQVTM, ANQGSEA. The CDR3 DNA follows: TGCAGCGTTGACCTCCAGGGGAGCGGTGCCTATGGCTACACCTTC. Translation: CSVDLQGSGAYGYTF.

This clonotype was counted at least ten times. V usage is TRBV11-2 and J usage is TRBJ2-6; tentative D call: TRBD1 (5 bases). CDR1 is SGHAT, CDR2 FQNNGV, per germline. This CDR3 contains 16 residues. The germline V and J ends were trimmed by 6 bases and 0 bases, with 12 bases remaining between them. The DNA for the CDR3 is TGTGCCAGCAGTTCTCAGCAGGGCTCTGGGGCCAACGTCCTGACTTTC. This codes for CASSSQQGSGANVLTF.

Many counts were recorded for this clonotype. The chain's CDR3 is CASSPMAANQPQHF. The CDR3, as DNA: TGTGCCAGCTCACCAATGGCCGCGAATCAGCCCCAGCATTTT. This sequence joins TRBV18 and TRBJ1-5; no clear D gene. The V gene's germline CDR1 is KGHSH and CDR2 LQKENI. Trimming removed 2 bases from V and 4 bases from J, with 9 bases in between. This CDR3 is 14 amino acids long.

This clonotype has ten or more counts. The chain couples TRBV7-9 to TRBJ2-5, with D unclear. From germline, CDR1 is SEHNR and CDR2 FQNEAQ (reference sequence). V shed 1 base and J shed 5 bases, with 11 bases lying between them. The CDR3 extends over 14 amino acids. CDR3 loop: CASSLVGMLETQYF. The CDR3 bases are TGTGCCAGCAGCTTAGTAGGGATGCTGGAGACCCAGTACTTC.

The sample holds a few counts of this clonotype. V is TRBV7-9 and J is TRBJ1-3; 8 nucleotides agree with TRBD1. The CDR3 is 15 residues long. Per the germline V gene, CDR1 is SEHNR and CDR2 is FQNEAQ (reference sequence). After removal of 5 bases from V and 4 bases from J, the junction contained 7 bases not matched to a gene. This CDR3 reads CASSLGTGTGNTIYF. DNA for the CDR3: TGTGCCAGCAGCCTAGGGACAGGCACGGGAAACACCATATATTTT.

Notes on this clonotype: A much larger clone sits a single nucleotide away, making a read error possible. The chain is built from TRBV20-1 and TRBJ2-5, with TRBD1 identical over 8 bases. Looked up from germline, CDR1 is DFQATT and CDR2 is SNEGSKA (reference sequence). J lost 2 bases, V lost 6 bases, and 8 bases had no gene match. The CDR3 spans 14 residues. CDR3 in amino acids: CSAARTGTQETQYF. The CDR3 nucleotides are TGCAGTGCAGCCCGGACAGGGACACAAGAGACCCAGTACTTC.

This clonotype occurred many times. The gene calls are TRBV7-2 and TRBJ2-7; TRBD1 matches at 7 bases. The junction had 5 bases not matched to a gene; V was cut back by 6 bases and J by 3 bases. Germline CDR1 and CDR2: SGHTA and FQGNSA. The CDR3 sequence is 13 residues long. This CDR3 reads CASRQGNSYEQYF. The CDR3 nucleotides read TGTGCCAGCAGACAGGGGAATAGCTACGAGCAGTACTTC.

Only a few counts were recorded for this clonotype. V and J are TRBV6-2 or TRBV6-3 and TRBJ2-2, with TRBD1 matching 9 bases. Germline-derived CDR1 and CDR2 are MNHEY and SVGEGT. This CDR3 has 13 amino acids. Trimming took 8 bases from V and 4 from J; bases not matched to a gene: 2. CDR3 bases: TGTGCCAGCCGACAGGGGGTCACCGGGGAGCTGTTTTTT. Translated: CASRQGVTGELFF.

The gene calls are TRBV5-1 and TRBJ1-1; possible D gene TRBD1, 5 bases. V dropped 2 bases and J dropped 5 bases, with 16 bases sitting between them. The CDR3 extends over 15 amino acids. The germline CDR1 and CDR2 sequences are SGHRS and YFSETQ. The CDR3 coding sequence is TGCGCCAGCAGCTTAGGGGCAGGGATCCCTACTGAAGCTTTCTTT. Translation: CASSLGAGIPTEAFF.

This clonotype was observed at least ten times. V is TRBV9 and J is TRBJ2-5; 7 bases map to TRBD2. J was trimmed by 1 base and V by 4 bases; bases with no gene match: 7. The CDR3 consists of 15 residues. Germline-derived CDR1 and CDR2 are SGDLS and YYNGEE. The CDR3 protein is CASSQHGGSQETQYF. The CDR3 DNA sequence: TGTGCCAGCAGCCAGCACGGGGGGAGCCAAGAGACCCAGTACTTC.

The sample holds a few counts of this clonotype. The genes are TRBV7-2 and TRBJ2-7, with D unresolved. CDR1 is SGHTA, CDR2 FQGNSA, per germline. The CDR3 is 13 residues long. V was shortened by 4 bases and J by 2 bases, with 9 bases between the two germline ends. This CDR3 is CASSSHHPYEQYF. The CDR3, as DNA: TGTGCCAGCAGCTCACACCATCCCTACGAGCAGTACTTC.

The gene calls are TRBV27 and TRBJ2-5; 7 bases fit TRBD2. The CDR3 spans 15 residues. Germline values: CDR1 MNHEY, CDR2 SMNVEV (reference sequence). Trimming took 2 bases from V and 2 from J; bases not matched to a gene: 5. CDR3 nucleotides: TGTGCCAGCAGTTTAAGGGACGGGAGGCAAGAGACCCAGTACTTC. Translated, it gives CASSLRDGRQETQYF.

This clonotype has a count of ten or more. The chain combines TRBV5-4 with TRBJ1-4, with TRBD1 matching over 10 bases. This CDR3 has 15 amino acids. J was trimmed by 7 bases and V by 4 bases; bases with no gene match: 7. Germline V CDR1 and CDR2: SGHNT, YYREEE (reference sequence). The CDR3 loop is CASSRGQGEGEKLFF. In DNA, the CDR3 is TGTGCCAGCAGCCGTGGACAGGGGGAGGGTGAAAAACTGTTTTTT.

This rearrangement joins TRBV7-9 to TRBJ2-1; D is undetermined. In germline, CDR1 is SEHNR, CDR2 FQNEAQ (reference sequence). With 3 bases removed from V and 4 bases from J, the gap between germline ends came to 13 bases. The CDR3 length is 15 residues. The chain's CDR3 is CASSLAVCYYNEQFF. In DNA form, the CDR3 reads TGTGCCAGCAGCTTGGCGGTGTGCTATTACAATGAGCAGTTCTTC.

V usage is TRBV6-6 and J usage is TRBJ1-5; possibly TRBD1 for D (5 bases). The CDR3 is 23 residues long. Germline CDR1 is MNHNY and CDR2 is SVGAGI (reference sequence). Trimming stripped 0 bases from V and 5 bases from J, with 35 bases between. The CDR3 DNA is TGTGCCAGCAGTTACTCGAGTTTCGTCCAGGGCCGCCGCCGAGACCAAAGAGATCAGCCCCAGCATTTT. Its protein is CASSYSSFVQGRRRDQRDQPQHF.

A note on this clonotype: A read error may account for a junction end that differs from germline. V usage is TRBV18 and J usage is TRBJ2-7; D ambiguous. CDR1 and CDR2 from the germline V gene are KGHSH and LQKENI. This CDR3 is built from 12 residues. The chain's CDR3 is CVSSPSSYEQYF. The CDR3 region has the DNA TGTGTCAGCTCACCTTCCTCCTACGAGCAGTACTTC.